This T cell receptor beta chain was captured in a study of blood T cell repertoires in COVID-19. Whole-study context: Donors in the United States, Italy and Spain gave samples during acute or convalescent COVID-19. T cells, B-cell-depleted T cells, or PBMCs provided the cDNA or gDNA that served as material.

This clone appeared a single time. Between the trimmed V and J ends, which lost 2 bases and 6 bases, there was a span of 13 bases. The CDR3 spans 15 residues. The germline V gene encodes CDR1 KGHSH and CDR2 LQKENI. How the authors handled the data: Amplification with reference gene primers provided the estimates of nucleated cell counts. The protocol was immunoSEQ multiplex PCR, while the TCRdb copy is restricted to in-frame clones and leaves out a portion. That table gives V, J and clone size, and the DNA gave D and trimming. The table records about 230,000 clones, approximately 87% of them present only once.

This receptor was taken from a woman between 65 and 79 years old with active or convalescent COVID-19. V usage is TRBV18 and J usage is TRBJ2-2; a possible D gene is TRBD2 (5 bases). Sequencing used peripheral blood. CDR3: CASSPGSFVAGELFF. CDR3 sequence (DNA): TGTGCCAGCTCACCAGGGAGTTTTGTGGCCGGGGAGCTGTTTTTT. Variable domain in full (rest from reference TRBV18 and TRBJ2-2): NAGVMQNPRHLVRRRGQEARLRCSPMKGHSHVYWYRQLPEEGLKFMVYLQKENIIDESGMPKERFSAEFPKEGPSILRIQQVVRGDSAAYFCASSPGSFVAGELFFGEGSRLTVL.